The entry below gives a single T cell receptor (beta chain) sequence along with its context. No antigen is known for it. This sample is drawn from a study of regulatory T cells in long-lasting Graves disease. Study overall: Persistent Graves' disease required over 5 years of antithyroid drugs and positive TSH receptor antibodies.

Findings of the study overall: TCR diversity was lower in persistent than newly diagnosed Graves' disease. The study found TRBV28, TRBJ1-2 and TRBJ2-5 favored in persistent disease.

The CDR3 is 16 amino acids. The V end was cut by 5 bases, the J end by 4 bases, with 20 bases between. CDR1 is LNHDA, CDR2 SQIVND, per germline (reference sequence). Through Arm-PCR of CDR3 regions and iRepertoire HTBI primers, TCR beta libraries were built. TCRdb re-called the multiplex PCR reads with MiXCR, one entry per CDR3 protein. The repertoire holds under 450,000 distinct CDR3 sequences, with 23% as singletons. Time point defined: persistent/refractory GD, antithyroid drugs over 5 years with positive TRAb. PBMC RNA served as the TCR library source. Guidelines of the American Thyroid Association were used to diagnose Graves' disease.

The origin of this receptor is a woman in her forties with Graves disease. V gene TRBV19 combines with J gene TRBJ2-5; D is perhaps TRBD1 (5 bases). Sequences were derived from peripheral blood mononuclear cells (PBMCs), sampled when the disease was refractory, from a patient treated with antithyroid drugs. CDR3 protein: CASSRPAQGLTETQYF. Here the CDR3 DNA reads TGTGCCAGTAGTCGGCCTGCGCAGGGATTAACAGAGACCCAGTACTTC.